These T cell receptor beta chains were read from a single sample in a study of yellow fever vaccine responses in identical twins. TCRdb passed the RT-PCR reads through MiXCR, listing each CDR3 protein once. The sample has under 5,000 distinct CDR3 sequences; approximately 84% are singletons. The starting material was T cells from blood (PBMCs), unsorted or a sorted subset (not recorded which), obtained before or after yellow fever vaccination (not recorded which). The origin of the receptors is a woman between 18 and 29 years old who received the yellow fever vaccine. The CDR3 runs from the conserved cysteine through the conserved F or W. Fields, in order: D gene, V gene, clone size, J gene, CDR3 DNA, CDR3 protein. A D gene is named only where the DNA matches it firmly. Expanded clones get a size class; other rows say once, few or many, or leave the size out.

D: -; V: TRBV29-1; size: -; J: TRBJ2-7; DNA: TGCAGCGTTGTTGGACTGGCGGCCTACGAGCAGTACTTC; CDR3: CSVVGLAAYEQYF
D: -; V: TRBV30; size: -; J: TRBJ2-7; DNA: TGTGCCTGGAGTAATGGCTACGAGCAGTACTTC; CDR3: CAWSNGYEQYF
D: -; V: TRBV4-2; size: -; J: TRBJ2-7; DNA: TGTGCCAGCAGCCAAGATCAATCAGGGGGGTCCTACGAGCAGTACTTC; CDR3: CASSQDQSGGSYEQYF
D: TRBD2; V: TRBV11-2; size: -; J: TRBJ2-7; DNA: TGTGCCAGCAGCTTAGGAGGTCCGGCGGGAGGGCTGTACGAGCAGTACTTC; CDR3: CASSLGGPAGGLYEQYF
D: TRBD1; V: TRBV11-1; size: -; J: TRBJ2-7; DNA: TGTGCCAGCACCTTAAATAAGGACAGGGCCGACTCCTACGAGCAGTACTTC; CDR3: CASTLNKDRADSYEQYF
D: -; V: TRBV6-1; size: -; J: TRBJ2-7; DNA: TGTGCCAGCAGTCCCCCTGGGACGGCCTACGCGCAGTACTTC; CDR3: CASSPPGTAYAQYF
D: -; V: TRBV7-9; size: few; J: TRBJ2-7; DNA: TGTGCCAGCAGCTTAGCAGGGGGCTACGAGCAGTACTTC; CDR3: CASSLAGGYEQYF
D: -; V: TRBV11-1; size: -; J: TRBJ2-7; DNA: TGTGCCAGCAGCCCCAAGTATGAGCAGTACTTC; CDR3: CASSPKYEQYF
D: TRBD1; V: TRBV6-1; size: -; J: TRBJ1-5; DNA: TGTGCCAGCGGGAGGTCAGGACAGGGACTTTTACAGCCCCAGCATTTT; CDR3: CASGRSGQGLLQPQHF
D: -; V: TRBV29-1; size: -; J: TRBJ2-7; DNA: TGCAGCGTTGTAGAAGAGTTCTACGAGCAGTACTTC; CDR3: CSVVEEFYEQYF
D: TRBD1; V: TRBV4-2; size: -; J: TRBJ2-7; DNA: TGTGCCAGCAGCGTTCAGACAGGGGGCTTGATCTACGAGCAGTACTTC; CDR3: CASSVQTGGLIYEQYF
D: -; V: TRBV2; size: -; J: TRBJ2-7; DNA: TGTGCCAGCAGGGAGGGGCCCTCCCCTTACGAGCAGTACTTC; CDR3: CASREGPSPYEQYF
D: -; V: TRBV7-6; size: -; J: TRBJ2-3; DNA: TGTGCCAGCAGCCAATATTCGGGGGTGGGAGATACGCAGTATTTT; CDR3: CASSQYSGVGDTQYF
D: TRBD1; V: TRBV15; size: -; J: TRBJ1-1; DNA: TGTGCCACCAGCAGAGAACGGGACAGTGAAGCTTTCTTT; CDR3: CATSRERDSEAFF
D: -; V: TRBV13; size: -; J: TRBJ2-3; DNA: TGTGCCAGCTTTGCCAGTAGCACAGATACGCAGTATTTT; CDR3: CASFASSTDTQYF
D: TRBD2; V: TRBV7-2; size: once; J: TRBJ2-3; DNA: TGTGCCAGCAGCTTTAGCGGGGGGGCAACAGATACGCAGTATTTT; CDR3: CASSFSGGATDTQYF
D: -; V: TRBV11-1; size: few; J: TRBJ2-1; DNA: TGTGCCAGCAGCTTAGTGTCGGACGGACCTACATTGGAGTTCTTC; CDR3: CASSLVSDGPTLEFF
D: -; V: TRBV4-3; size: -; J: TRBJ1-5; DNA: TGCGCCAGCAGCCAAGAGTTGGATCAGCCCCAGCATTTT; CDR3: CASSQELDQPQHF
D: -; V: TRBV2; size: -; J: TRBJ2-7; DNA: TGTGCCAGCAGCGGGACTTTTGGCAACGAGCAGTACTTC; CDR3: CASSGTFGNEQYF
D: -; V: TRBV2; size: -; J: TRBJ2-1; DNA: TGTGCCAGCAGTGTTGGTTACAATGAGCAGTTCTTC; CDR3: CASSVGYNEQFF
D: -; V: TRBV2; size: -; J: TRBJ2-5; DNA: TGTGCCAGCACAAGCGGAAGGGAGACCCAGTACTTC; CDR3: CASTSGRETQYF
D: TRBD2; V: TRBV11-1; size: -; J: TRBJ2-1; DNA: TGTGCCAGCAGCCCCCTAGCGGCAAATGAGCAGTTCTTC; CDR3: CASSPLAANEQFF
D: TRBD2; V: TRBV5-4; size: -; J: TRBJ2-5; DNA: TGTGCCAGCAGCAAGGGACTAGCGGGGGCGGGTGAGACCCAGTACTTC; CDR3: CASSKGLAGAGETQYF
D: TRBD2; V: TRBV14; size: -; J: TRBJ2-7; DNA: TGTGCCAGCAGCCCGGATTCTAGCGGATCCTACGAGCAGTACTTC; CDR3: CASSPDSSGSYEQYF
D: TRBD1; V: TRBV18; size: -; J: TRBJ2-2; DNA: TGTGCCAGCTCACCTCTGACAGGGGCGGCCGGGGAGCTGTTTTTT; CDR3: CASSPLTGAAGELFF
D: -; V: TRBV29-1; size: -; J: TRBJ2-2; DNA: TGCAGCGTTGAAGGCGTCCGGAACACCGGGGAGCTGTTTTTT; CDR3: CSVEGVRNTGELFF
D: -; V: TRBV27; size: -; J: TRBJ2-2; DNA: TGTGCCAGCAATTCTCTATTGCGACCCGGGGAGCTGTTTTTT; CDR3: CASNSLLRPGELFF
D: -; V: TRBV23-1; size: -; J: TRBJ2-7; DNA: TGCGCCAGCAGTCAATCGGGAGAGCAGTACTTC; CDR3: CASSQSGEQYF
D: TRBD1; V: TRBV20-1; size: once; J: TRBJ2-1; DNA: TGCAGTGCTAGAGGGACAGGGCGGGCCGGTGAGCAGTTCTTC; CDR3: CSARGTGRAGEQFF
D: TRBD2; V: TRBV13; size: -; J: TRBJ2-1; DNA: TGTGCCAGCGGGTTTAGCGCGGGAGTCTGGGAGCAGTTCTTC; CDR3: CASGFSAGVWEQFF
D: TRBD2; V: TRBV14; size: -; J: TRBJ2-5; DNA: TGTGCCAGCAGCAGTACTGGACTAGTTGGAGAGACCCAGTACTTC; CDR3: CASSSTGLVGETQYF
D: -; V: TRBV7-9; size: -; J: TRBJ2-7; DNA: TGTGCCAGCAGCTTACACTCCTACGAGCAGTACTTC; CDR3: CASSLHSYEQYF
D: TRBD2; V: TRBV7-7; size: -; J: TRBJ2-5; DNA: TGTGCTAGCAGCGGGGGGACAGTCCAAGAGACCCAGTACTTC; CDR3: CASSGGTVQETQYF
D: -; V: TRBV23-1; size: few; J: TRBJ1-6; DNA: TGCGCCAGCAGTCAAAACAGGAATTCACCCCTCCACTTT; CDR3: CASSQNRNSPLHF
D: TRBD2; V: TRBV12-3/TRBV12-4; size: -; J: TRBJ2-7; DNA: TGTGCCAGCAGTTTGGGTAGCGGGAGTGAAGAGCAGTACTTC; CDR3: CASSLGSGSEEQYF
D: -; V: TRBV11-1; size: once; J: TRBJ2-5; DNA: TGTGCCAGCAGCTTAGTGCATCCTACACAAGAGACCCAGTACTTC; CDR3: CASSLVHPTQETQYF
D: -; V: TRBV29-1; size: few; J: TRBJ2-3; DNA: TGCAGCGTTAGTGGGGCAGGTACGCAGTATTTT; CDR3: CSVSGAGTQYF
D: -; V: TRBV7-9; size: -; J: TRBJ2-7; DNA: TGTGCCAGCAGCTTAGAGGCCTACGAGCAGTACTTC; CDR3: CASSLEAYEQYF
D: -; V: TRBV19; size: -; J: TRBJ2-1; DNA: TGTGCCAGTAGTATAGTGGGGGGAGGTAATGAGCAGTTCTTC; CDR3: CASSIVGGGNEQFF
D: TRBD2; V: TRBV11-3; size: once; J: TRBJ2-1; DNA: TGTGCCAGCAGCAGAGATACCGGGACTAGGATTGAGCAGTTCTTC; CDR3: CASSRDTGTRIEQFF
D: TRBD1; V: TRBV18; size: -; J: TRBJ2-7; DNA: TGTGCCAGCTTATCCCGGGACAGCTCCTACGAGCAGTACTTC; CDR3: CASLSRDSSYEQYF
D: TRBD1; V: TRBV18; size: -; J: TRBJ2-5; DNA: TGTGCCAGCTCACCTCGGACAGGGGAGGAGACCCAGTACTTC; CDR3: CASSPRTGEETQYF
D: -; V: TRBV25-1; size: -; J: TRBJ2-7; DNA: TGTGCCAGCAGTGAATATAGCGGATACGAGCAGTACTTC; CDR3: CASSEYSGYEQYF
D: -; V: TRBV4-1; size: -; J: TRBJ2-1; DNA: TGCGCCAGCAGCCAGGGGGCTTCCTACAATGAGCAGTTCTTC; CDR3: CASSQGASYNEQFF
D: -; V: TRBV4-3; size: -; J: TRBJ2-1; DNA: TGCGCCAGCAGCCAAGATTTGGGACTCCAATACAATGAGCAGTTCTTC; CDR3: CASSQDLGLQYNEQFF
D: -; V: TRBV2; size: -; J: TRBJ1-1; DNA: TGTGCCAGCAGTGAAAGAACTGAAGCTTTCTTT; CDR3: CASSERTEAFF
D: -; V: TRBV7-9; size: -; J: TRBJ2-7; DNA: TGTGCCAGCAGCTCCCCGCTCAGCTACGAGCAGTACTTC; CDR3: CASSSPLSYEQYF
D: -; V: TRBV6-1; size: -; J: TRBJ2-1; DNA: TGTGCCAGCAGGTCCCTACTAGTTCTCTACAATGAGCAGTTCTTC; CDR3: CASRSLLVLYNEQFF
D: -; V: TRBV4-2; size: -; J: TRBJ2-1; DNA: TGTGCCAGCAGCCCCGAGGCCAGGTTTAATGAGCAGTTCTTC; CDR3: CASSPEARFNEQFF
D: -; V: TRBV5-1; size: once; J: TRBJ2-1; DNA: TGCGCCAGCAGCTTGTTAGCCAACGGGCATGAGCAGTTCTTC; CDR3: CASSLLANGHEQFF